The rows below give T cell receptor beta chains drawn from one sample of a study of PD-1 blockade in mismatch repair-deficient tumors. Measured with immunoSEQ multiplex PCR; TCRdb has only the in-frame clones, and not every one. The sample consists of approximately 51,000 clones, approximately 81% of them appearing once. The specimen comprised peripheral blood, sampled about 20 weeks after starting pembrolizumab. Receptors were obtained from an adult with mismatch repair-deficient cancer. CDR3s include the opening cysteine and the closing phenylalanine or tryptophan. Fields, in order: D gene, J gene, V gene, clone size, CDR3 DNA, CDR3 protein. D genes are given only for firm matches. Not every row has a clone size; where given, it reads once, few, many or a size class.

>NA|TRBJ1-2|TRBV4-1|NA
TGCGCCAGCAGCCAAGGATCCTCTGCCAGCGACTTTGGTCGCTACACCTTC
CASSQGSSASDFGRYTF
>NA|TRBJ2-7|TRBV6-6|few
TGTGCCAGCAGTCAGCAACTCCGGGCCACAAATGACGAGCAGTACTTC
CASSQQLRATNDEQYF
>NA|TRBJ2-2|TRBV28|NA
TGTGCCAGCAGTTTTGCTGGGCCCGGGGAGCTGTTTTTT
CASSFAGPGELFF
>TRBD2|TRBJ2-7|TRBV7-9|NA
TGTGCCAGCAGCTTAGTCTCGGGAGGACACTACGAGCAGTACTTC
CASSLVSGGHYEQYF
>NA|TRBJ1-6|TRBV28|NA
TGTGCCAGCAGTGCCCTGAGGAGGGCAGGGGACTATAATTCACCCCTCCACTTT
CASSALRRAGDYNSPLHF
>NA|TRBJ1-2|TRBV28|NA
TGTGCCAGCAGTTTAGGGGAGGCCCTTAACTATGGCTACACCTTC
CASSLGEALNYGYTF
>TRBD2|TRBJ2-2|TRBV19|NA
TGTGCCAGTAGTATTAGGCTAGCGGGGGACACCGGGGAGCTGTTTTTT
CASSIRLAGDTGELFF
>NA|TRBJ1-1|TRBV6-6|few
TGTGCCAGCACCATACAGGGAGAAGCTTTCTTT
CASTIQGEAFF
>NA|TRBJ2-7|TRBV7-3|few
TGTGCCAGCAGCTCTTCCAGGACCGACTACGAGCAGTACTTC
CASSSSRTDYEQYF
>NA|TRBJ2-3|TRBV19|once
TGTGCCAGTAGTATCTCCCCACTCCAGGGGACAGATACGCAGTATTTT
CASSISPLQGTDTQYF
>TRBD2|TRBJ2-3|TRBV15|NA
TGTGCCACCAGCAGAGATACTAGCGGGAGAGATACGCAGTATTTT
CATSRDTSGRDTQYF
>NA|TRBJ2-7|TRBV6-5|NA
TGTGCCAGCAAGGAAGTGACAGGTAGCTCCTACGAGCAGTACTTC
CASKEVTGSSYEQYF
>NA|TRBJ2-1|TRBV7-2|NA
TGTGCCAGCAGTTTTACCTACAATGAGCAGTTCTTC
CASSFTYNEQFF
>TRBD1|TRBJ1-1|TRBV7-8|NA
TGTGCCAGCAGCCGGGACAGTTTTTTGAACACTGAAGCTTTCTTT
CASSRDSFLNTEAFF
>NA|TRBJ1-1|TRBV6-5|NA
TGTGCCAGCAGTTACTCGATGGGGGGTAACACTGAAGCTTTCTTT
CASSYSMGGNTEAFF
>TRBD2|TRBJ2-1|TRBV14|NA
TGTGCCAGCAGTGCTAGCGGGCCGTTCAATGAGCAGTTCTTC
CASSASGPFNEQFF
>NA|TRBJ2-5|TRBV6-5|NA
TGTGCCAGCAGTTACGGTGGAGGGTCGGAGACCCAGTACTTC
CASSYGGGSETQYF
>TRBD1|TRBJ2-7|TRBV18|NA
TGTGCCAGCTCAAGCCGGGACAGGGGGGTCTACGAGCAGTACTTC
CASSSRDRGVYEQYF
>NA|TRBJ2-1|TRBV7-8|NA
TGTGCCAGCACATGGGACTTTAGAGTCCGCAATGAGCAGTTCTTC
CASTWDFRVRNEQFF
>TRBD1|TRBJ1-1|TRBV5-1|few
TGCGCCAGCAGGGATCCACAGGGGGCGGACGGCACTGAAGCTTTCTTT
CASRDPQGADGTEAFF
>NA|TRBJ2-1|TRBV19|NA
TGTGCCAGTAGTATAGGGACAGTCTCCTACAATGAGCAGTTCTTC
CASSIGTVSYNEQFF
>NA|TRBJ2-1|TRBV7-3|once
TGTGCCAGCAGCCTCATCAGCGGAGGCTCCTACAATGAGCAGTTCTTC
CASSLISGGSYNEQFF
>NA|TRBJ2-2|TRBV9|NA
TGTGCCAGCAGCCTAGAATTGAGCGGCACCACCGGGGAGCTGTTTTTT
CASSLELSGTTGELFF
>NA|TRBJ2-3|TRBV18|NA
TGTGCCAGCTCACCACCGGTAGCCGAACGCGGCACAGATACGCAGTATTTT
CASSPPVAERGTDTQYF
>NA|TRBJ1-4|TRBV7-9|NA
TGTGCCAGCAGCCGGAAGGCGTTGGGGGAAAATGAAAAACTGTTTTTT
CASSRKALGENEKLFF
>TRBD2|TRBJ2-2|TRBV19|NA
TGTGCCAGTAAGGAGACTAGCGTGAACACCGGGGAGCTGTTTTTT
CASKETSVNTGELFF
>TRBD1|TRBJ2-7|TRBV11-1|NA
TGTGCCAGCAGCTTGGACAGGGCCTACGAGCAGTACTTC
CASSLDRAYEQYF
>TRBD2|TRBJ2-1|TRBV19|NA
TGTGCCAGTAGTATGGGAGGGAGGGCGGTCTTCAATGAGCAGTTCTTC
CASSMGGRAVFNEQFF
>TRBD2|TRBJ2-5|TRBV5-1|NA
TGCGCCAGCAGCCCCGGACTAGCGGCCCAAGAGACCCAGTACTTC
CASSPGLAAQETQYF
>NA|TRBJ2-3|TRBV6-4|few
TGTGCCAGCAGTGAAGGTCGTACTAGCACAGATACGCAGTATTTT
CASSEGRTSTDTQYF
>TRBD2|TRBJ2-1|TRBV7-3|NA
TGTGCCAGCAGCCTAGGGCTAGCGGGGTCTCAGTTCTTC
CASSLGLAGSQFF
>NA|TRBJ2-7|TRBV7-2|NA
TGTGCCAGCAGCCAAAGACCCCGCTACGAGCAGTACTTC
CASSQRPRYEQYF